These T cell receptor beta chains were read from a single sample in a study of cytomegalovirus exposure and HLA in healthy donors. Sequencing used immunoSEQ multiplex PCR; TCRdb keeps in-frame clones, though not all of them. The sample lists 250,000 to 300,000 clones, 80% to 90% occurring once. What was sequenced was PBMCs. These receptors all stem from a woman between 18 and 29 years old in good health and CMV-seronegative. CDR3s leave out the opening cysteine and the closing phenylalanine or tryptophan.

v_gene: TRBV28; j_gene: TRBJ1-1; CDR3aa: ASPGRGDTEAF
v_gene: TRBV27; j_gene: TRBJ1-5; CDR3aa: ASSLEGATSNQPQH
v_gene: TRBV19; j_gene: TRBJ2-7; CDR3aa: ASSPGSGYEQY
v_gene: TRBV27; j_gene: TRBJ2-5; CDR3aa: ASSSGQAIRYETQY
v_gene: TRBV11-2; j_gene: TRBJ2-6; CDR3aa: ASSLNRFSGANVLT
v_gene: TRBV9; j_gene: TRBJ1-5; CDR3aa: ASSVDAGGKPQH
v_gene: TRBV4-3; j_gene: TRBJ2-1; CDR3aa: ASSQVSDSFSYNEQF
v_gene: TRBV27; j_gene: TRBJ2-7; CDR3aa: ASSTGQGAYEQY
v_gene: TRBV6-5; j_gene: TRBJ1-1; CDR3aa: ASSYGGGGYTEAF
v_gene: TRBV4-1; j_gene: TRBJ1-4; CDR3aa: ASSQTTGIGVEKLF
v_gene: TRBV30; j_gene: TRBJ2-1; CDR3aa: AWSTPPSGGRNEQF
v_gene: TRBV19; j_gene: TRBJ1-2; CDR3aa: ASSHRPGNKYGYT
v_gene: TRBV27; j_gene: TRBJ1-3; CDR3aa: ASSSEGYSGNTIY
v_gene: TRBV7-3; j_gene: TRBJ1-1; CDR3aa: ASSFTGTGNTEAF
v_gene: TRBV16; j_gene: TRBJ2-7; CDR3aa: ASSHFGQEEDRYEQY
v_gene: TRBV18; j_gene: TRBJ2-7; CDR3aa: ASSQRDRGRNEQY
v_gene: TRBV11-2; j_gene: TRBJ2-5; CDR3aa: ASSFHGDVETQY
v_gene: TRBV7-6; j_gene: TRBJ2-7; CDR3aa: ASSLGGGLAEEQY
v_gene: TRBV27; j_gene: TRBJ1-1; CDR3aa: ASSWGTGGNTEAF
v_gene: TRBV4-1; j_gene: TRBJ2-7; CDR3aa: ASSQGRWRDPYEQY
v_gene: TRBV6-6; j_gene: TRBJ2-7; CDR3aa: ASSYSGTSVSYEQY
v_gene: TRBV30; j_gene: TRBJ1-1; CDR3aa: AWSNLIGEGNTEAF
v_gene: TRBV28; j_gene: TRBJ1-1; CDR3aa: ASSPSGQGRSDTEAF
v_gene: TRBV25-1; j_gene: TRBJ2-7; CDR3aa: ASGDIYEQY
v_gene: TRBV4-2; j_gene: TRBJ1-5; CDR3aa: ASSQEIQGQPQH
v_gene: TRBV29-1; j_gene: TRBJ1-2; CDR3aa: SGATGDNGYT
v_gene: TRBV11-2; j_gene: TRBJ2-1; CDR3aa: ASSSLIAGLYNEQF
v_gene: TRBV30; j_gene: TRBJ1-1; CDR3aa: AWRIRDRNTEAF
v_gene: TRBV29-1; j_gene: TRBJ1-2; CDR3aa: SVEDMGTGAYNGYT
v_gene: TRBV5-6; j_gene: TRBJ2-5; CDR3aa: ASSLSPQGGETQY
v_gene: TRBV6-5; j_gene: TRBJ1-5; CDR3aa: ASRPGTGSNQPQH
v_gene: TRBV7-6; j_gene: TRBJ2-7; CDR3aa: ASSLETGAMAYEQY
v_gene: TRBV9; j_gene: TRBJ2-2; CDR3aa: ASSVTVGELF
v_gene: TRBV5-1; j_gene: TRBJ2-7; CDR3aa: ASSDRSSYEQY
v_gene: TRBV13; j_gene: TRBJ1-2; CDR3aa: ASSPSEGGISGYT
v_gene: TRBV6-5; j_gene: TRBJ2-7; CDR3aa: ASSYRANSYEQY
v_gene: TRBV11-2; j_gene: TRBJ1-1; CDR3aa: ASSLDSFLNTEAF
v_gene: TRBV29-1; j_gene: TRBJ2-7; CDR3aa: SVRRLQGYEQY
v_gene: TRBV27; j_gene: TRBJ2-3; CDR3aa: ASSLRPGGSTDTQY
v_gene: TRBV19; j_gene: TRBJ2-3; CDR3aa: ASSDRGNTDTQY
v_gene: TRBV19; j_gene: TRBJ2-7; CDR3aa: ATRTSGAVGGIYEQY
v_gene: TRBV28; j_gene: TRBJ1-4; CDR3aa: ASSPPSGGDLGEKLF
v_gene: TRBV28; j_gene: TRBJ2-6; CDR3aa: ASSLFLAEVLT
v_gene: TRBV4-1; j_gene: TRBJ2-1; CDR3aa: ASSQPSGGHNEQF
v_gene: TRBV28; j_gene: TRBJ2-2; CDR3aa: ASSLLGGANTGELF
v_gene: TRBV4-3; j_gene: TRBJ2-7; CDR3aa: ASSQNTGSPGRVEQY
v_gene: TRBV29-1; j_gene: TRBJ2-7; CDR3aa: SVVVMSSYGQY
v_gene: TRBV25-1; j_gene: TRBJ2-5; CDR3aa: ASIGHETQY
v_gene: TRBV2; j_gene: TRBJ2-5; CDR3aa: ASSGVAGGRQETQY
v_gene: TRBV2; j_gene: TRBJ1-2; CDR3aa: ASDKISGGNYGYT
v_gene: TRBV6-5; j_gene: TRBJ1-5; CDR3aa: ASSRTGGGNQPQH
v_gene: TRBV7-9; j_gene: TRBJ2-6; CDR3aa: ASSPGTGGQAGANVLT
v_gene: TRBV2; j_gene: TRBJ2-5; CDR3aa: ASRLAGGPETQY
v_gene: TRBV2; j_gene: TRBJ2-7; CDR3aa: ASSELQGPRYEQY
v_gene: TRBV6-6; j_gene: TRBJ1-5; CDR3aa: ASNGPGAGNQPQH
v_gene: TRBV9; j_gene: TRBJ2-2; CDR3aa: ASSAGTSGSKNTGELF
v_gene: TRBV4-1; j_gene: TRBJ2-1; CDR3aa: ASSHLVRSRTSGRNEQF
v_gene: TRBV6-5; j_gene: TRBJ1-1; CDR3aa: ASSYSSSGYEAF
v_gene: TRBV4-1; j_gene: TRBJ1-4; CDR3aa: ASSQGAFNEKLF
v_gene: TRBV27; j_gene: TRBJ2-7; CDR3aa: ASSLARLAYEQY